This record looks at one T cell receptor (beta chain) sequence and its context. V lost 1 base and J lost 4, with 19 bases in between. CDR1 MNHEY and CDR2 SMNVEV come from the germline V gene (reference sequence). This CDR3 spans 17 amino acids. Authors' analysis steps: Amplified reference gene primers provided the basis for estimating nucleated cell counts. Assay: immunoSEQ multiplex PCR; the TCRdb copy retains only in-frame clones and omits some. V, J and clone size reflect that table, while D and trimming were determined from the DNA. Of approximately 140,000 clones listed, 85% to 90% are singletons. These data originate in a study of blood T cell repertoires in COVID-19. About the study: Sites in the United States, Italy and Spain provided acute and convalescent COVID-19 samples. Nucleic acid was either cDNA or gDNA, and it came from T cells, B-cell-depleted T cells, or PBMCs.

What was sequenced was peripheral blood. The chain uses TRBV27 and TRBJ1-2, with D maybe TRBD1 (5 bases). The origin of this receptor is a man aged 45-65 years with active or convalescent COVID-19. The DNA of the CDR3 is TGTGCCAGCAGTTTATTCGGTACAGGACCGACTTTCTATGGCTACACCTTC. It yields the protein CASSLFGTGPTFYGYTF.